The rows below give T cell receptor beta chains drawn from one sample of a study of blood T cell repertoires in COVID-19. Assay used: immunoSEQ multiplex PCR; TCRdb lists only in-frame clones, some missing. The table records 250,000 to 300,000 clones, about 91% of them present only once. Material for sequencing was PBMCs or T cells enriched from blood (not recorded which). The receptors shown here come from a human donor in a cohort exposed to, infected with or recovered from COVID-19 (not recorded which). The donor label of this sample is uncertain. Both conserved end residues are part of each CDR3. A D gene is named only where the DNA matches it firmly. Size is omitted from some rows. Given values are once, few, many or a class for expanded clones.

D | size | J | V | CDR3 | DNA
- | - | TRBJ2-7 | TRBV9 | CASSVEDIFSYEQYF | TGTGCCAGCAGCGTAGAGGACATTTTCTCCTACGAGCAGTACTTC
- | once | TRBJ1-4 | TRBV6-5 | CASRPRGIYEKLFF | TGTGCCAGCAGACCCAGAGGGATCTATGAAAAACTGTTTTTT
TRBD1 | - | TRBJ1-4 | TRBV6-5 | CASSYSTGTGKLFF | TGTGCCAGCAGTTACTCGACCGGGACAGGAAAACTGTTTTTT
TRBD2 | - | TRBJ2-1 | TRBV6-4 | CASSLSSGGYNEQFF | TGTGCCAGCAGCCTAAGTAGCGGGGGATACAATGAGCAGTTCTTC
TRBD2 | - | TRBJ2-2 | TRBV25-1 | CASSDSSGGDNTGELFF | TGTGCCAGCAGTGATAGTAGCGGGGGTGACAACACCGGGGAGCTGTTTTTT
TRBD1 | once | TRBJ1-5 | TRBV7-9 | CASSLGHRGNQPQHF | TGTGCCAGCAGCTTAGGGCACAGGGGAAATCAGCCCCAGCATTTT
- | - | TRBJ2-7 | TRBV2 | CASRIVEGGEQYF | TGTGCCAGCAGGATTGTCGAAGGGGGCGAGCAGTACTTC
TRBD1 | - | TRBJ2-7 | TRBV2 | CASSSLPGQGAYEQYF | TGTGCCAGCAGCTCCTTGCCGGGACAGGGGGCCTACGAGCAGTACTTC
- | - | TRBJ2-4 | TRBV4-1 | CASSQEGRARAKNIQYF | TGCGCCAGCAGCCAAGAGGGCAGGGCTAGAGCCAAAAACATTCAGTACTTC
TRBD2 | - | TRBJ2-3 | TRBV2 | CASSVRGMTSGYSTDTQYF | TGTGCCAGCAGTGTAAGGGGGATGACTAGCGGGTATAGCACAGATACGCAGTATTTT
TRBD2 | - | TRBJ2-7 | TRBV15 | CATSRDLASGRSYEQYF | TGTGCCACCAGCAGAGATCTGGCTAGCGGGCGTTCCTACGAGCAGTACTTC
- | - | TRBJ1-1 | TRBV11-2 | CASSLGPRGAFF | TGTGCCAGCAGCTTGGGGCCTCGAGGAGCTTTCTTT
- | few | TRBJ1-2 | TRBV6-5 | CASSYGFEGSPNGYTF | TGTGCCAGCAGTTACGGGTTCGAGGGATCGCCGAACGGCTACACCTTC
- | - | TRBJ2-7 | TRBV7-9 | CASSPEGTFYEQYF | TGTGCCAGCAGCCCTGAGGGCACCTTCTACGAGCAGTACTTC
TRBD2 | few | TRBJ2-1 | TRBV6-4 | CASSREAGAYNEQFF | TGTGCCAGCAGCCGAGAGGCGGGGGCCTACAATGAGCAGTTCTTC
- | - | TRBJ2-1 | TRBV15 | CATRGGASSYNEQFF | TGTGCCACCAGAGGCGGGGCGAGCTCCTACAATGAGCAGTTCTTC
- | - | TRBJ2-7 | TRBV6-2/TRBV6-3 | CASSPRRGGARSSYEQYF | TGTGCCAGCAGCCCACGGAGGGGGGGAGCGCGGAGCTCCTACGAGCAGTACTTC
TRBD1 | - | TRBJ1-1 | TRBV7-2 | CASRGQGTTEAFF | TGTGCCAGCAGGGGACAGGGAACCACTGAAGCTTTCTTT
TRBD1 | - | TRBJ2-5 | TRBV7-3 | CASSPARSQGHETQYF | TGTGCCAGCAGCCCGGCCCGATCACAGGGGCACGAGACCCAGTACTTC
- | once | TRBJ2-5 | TRBV4-3 | CASSLRPTWWSAQETQYF | TGCGCCAGCAGCCTCAGGCCTACCTGGTGGTCCGCGCAGGAGACCCAGTACTTC
TRBD1 | once | TRBJ1-1 | TRBV7-9 | CASSLDRGGTNTEAFF | TGTGCCAGCAGTTTAGACAGGGGAGGTACGAACACTGAAGCTTTCTTT
TRBD2 | - | TRBJ2-7 | TRBV18 | CASSGTSGAYEQYF | TGTGCCAGTTCCGGGACTAGCGGGGCGTACGAGCAGTACTTC
- | once | TRBJ1-2 | TRBV5-4 | CASSPTRETYGYTF | TGTGCCAGCAGCCCGACGAGGGAGACCTATGGCTACACCTTC
TRBD1 | - | TRBJ2-5 | TRBV5-1 | CASSLGQGAEETQYF | TGCGCCAGCAGCTTAGGGCAGGGGGCGGAAGAGACCCAGTACTTC
- | - | TRBJ1-4 | TRBV5-4 | CASSLRGTNEKLFF | TGTGCCAGCAGCTTAAGGGGGACTAATGAAAAACTGTTTTTT